This T cell receptor (beta chain) was retrieved from a study of shared clonotypes between healthy human individuals. Study-level findings and limits: In contrast to clonotypes shared by all four donors, non-shared clonotypes had lower generation probabilities.

Researchers partitioned CD4+ cells into CD45RA+ naive and CD45RA-negative memory subsets. The junction had 6 bases not matched to a gene; V was cut back by 2 bases and J by 2 bases. Germline CDR1 MNHEY, CDR2 SMNVEV (reference sequence). There are 15 residues in the CDR3. With respect to this clone: Its cognate antigen is unknown. A much more abundant neighbour one base away suggests this may be a read error. Other nucleotide sequences from this sample produce the same CDR3.

Each replicate PCR on the sorted subsets used 200 ng DNA (around 30,000 T cell genomes). Method: immunoSEQ multiplex PCR; TCRdb's copy keeps in-frame clones and lacks some. The sample includes about 2 million clones, roughly 94% of them seen just once. The sample consisted of naive CD4+ T cells sorted from blood. Subset noted: CD45RA+ positively selected. This sequence was found in a man aged 18 to 30 in good health. V is TRBV27 and J is TRBJ2-7; 7 bases match TRBD1. This chain's CDR3 is CASSLKPQGAYEQYF. CDR3 DNA: TGTGCCAGCAGTTTAAAGCCTCAGGGGGCCTACGAGCAGTACTTC.